Detailed here is one TCR beta chain. Participants' own reports of clinical history determined their cohort assignment. The recovered donors of Cohort 3 showed two negative PCRs, clearance, or symptom resolution. TCRdb's table, derived via immunoSEQ multiplex PCR, lists solely in-frame clones and lacks some. The sample shows over 150,000 clones, approximately 85% of them seen only once. V was cut by 1 base and J by 3 bases, with 10 bases left in between. Germline V CDR1 and CDR2: LGHDT, YNNKEL (reference sequence). The CDR3 consists of 14 residues. These data come from a study of blood T cell repertoires in COVID-19. Overall study context: T cells, B-cell-depleted T cells, or PBMCs supplied cDNA or gDNA.

The sample comprised PBMCs or T cells enriched from blood (not recorded which). V usage is TRBV3-1 (or the pseudogene TRBV3-2) and J usage is TRBJ2-7; D might be TRBD2 (5 bases). This sequence was found in a man aged 40-49 years who had recovered from COVID-19. CDR3 sequence: CASSQAFGVYEQYF. In DNA, the CDR3 is TGTGCCAGCAGCCAAGCTTTCGGGGTCTACGAGCAGTACTTC.